The rows below give T cell receptor beta chains drawn from one sample of a study of blood T cell repertoires in COVID-19. TCRdb's copy holds only in-frame clones and misses some; the assay was immunoSEQ multiplex PCR. The sample lists more than 300,000 clones, around 86% occurring once. Sequencing was performed on peripheral blood. Receptors were obtained from a woman between 45 and 60 years old with acute or convalescent COVID-19. The CDR3 runs from the conserved cysteine through the conserved F or W. Fields, in order: V gene, J gene, clone size, D gene, CDR3 DNA, CDR3 protein. A D gene is named only where the DNA matches it firmly. Size values are once, few and many counts, or a class for expanded clones, and some rows have none.

TRBV24-1	TRBJ1-5	.	.	TGTGCCACCAGTGAGCGTCAGGGCGATCAGCCCCAGCATTTT	CATSERQGDQPQHF
TRBV27	TRBJ1-6	once	.	TGTGCCAGCAGTCCCGAGTACCGACAGGTCCGAAATTCACCCCTCCACTTT	CASSPEYRQVRNSPLHF
TRBV5-1	TRBJ1-2	.	.	TGCGCCAGCAGCACAGTAGCTAACTATGGCTACACCTTC	CASSTVANYGYTF
TRBV10-3	TRBJ1-2	once	.	TGTGCCATCAGTGAGTCACGGGTGAACTATGGCTACACCTTC	CAISESRVNYGYTF
TRBV2	TRBJ2-3	.	TRBD2	TGTGCCAGTAGCGGGAGTAGGACAGATACGCAGTATTTT	CASSGSRTDTQYF
TRBV11-1	TRBJ1-2	.	TRBD1	TGTGCCAGCAGCCGCCCGGGACAGGCCTATGGCTACACCTTC	CASSRPGQAYGYTF
TRBV10-3	TRBJ1-4	.	.	TGTGCCATCAGTGAGTCGGCAGGGAGGGGTGCAACTAATGAAAAACTGTTTTTT	CAISESAGRGATNEKLFF
TRBV4-1	TRBJ2-1	.	TRBD2	TGCGCCAGCAGCGTTACTCCCCCCTTGGGCGGGAGGGGGAATGAGCAGTTCTTC	CASSVTPPLGGRGNEQFF
TRBV11-2	TRBJ2-7	.	.	TGTGCCAGCAGCTCGGCCCTAGCCTACGAGCAGTACTTC	CASSSALAYEQYF
TRBV5-4	TRBJ2-1	.	TRBD1	TGTGCCAGCAGCTTCGGAACAGGGGGCCGGAATGAGCAGTTCTTC	CASSFGTGGRNEQFF
TRBV5-8	TRBJ2-7	.	TRBD2	TGTGCCAGCAGCTTTACTAGCGGGAAGAGCTCCTACGAGCAGTACTTC	CASSFTSGKSSYEQYF
TRBV6-2/TRBV6-3	TRBJ2-7	.	TRBD1	TGTGCCAGCAGTTCACCGCCGGGACAGGAAACCTACGAGCAGTACTTC	CASSSPPGQETYEQYF
TRBV24-1	TRBJ1-1	.	TRBD1	TGTGCCACCAGTGGTTCCGGGACAGGGGACACTGAAGCTTTCTTT	CATSGSGTGDTEAFF
TRBV5-1	TRBJ2-1	.	.	TGCGCCAGCAGCCCCGGAGGGACACGGGACAGTGGCAATGAGCAGTTCTTC	CASSPGGTRDSGNEQFF
TRBV2	TRBJ1-1	.	.	TGTGCCAGCAGTGAATTCCCGTCAATAGACACTGAAGCTTTCTTT	CASSEFPSIDTEAFF
TRBV27	TRBJ1-1	.	.	TGTGCCAGCAGTTTCCCCCGCGGGGGGGTCACTGAAGCTTTCTTT	CASSFPRGGVTEAFF
TRBV6-5	TRBJ2-1	few	TRBD2	TGTGCCAGCAGTAGGACTAGCGGGAGTTCCAATGAGCAGTTCTTC	CASSRTSGSSNEQFF
TRBV30	TRBJ2-4	once	.	TGTGCCCGGAGACCCGCCGCAGGGATAACCATTCAGTACTTC	CARRPAAGITIQYF
TRBV6-5	TRBJ2-7	once	.	TGTGCCAGCAGTCCAGGGTACCCCGGCGGGGTTGAGCAGTACTTC	CASSPGYPGGVEQYF
TRBV24-1	TRBJ2-1	.	TRBD2	TGTGCCACCAGTGATTGGGTAGCGGGAGGGGATGAGCAGTTCTTC	CATSDWVAGGDEQFF
TRBV21-1	TRBJ2-7	few	.	TGTGCCAGCAGCAAGTGGCAAAACGAGCAGTACTTC	CASSKWQNEQYF
TRBV6-5	TRBJ2-3	.	TRBD1	TGTGCCAGCAGAAGAACAGGGGGGGATACGCAGTATTTT	CASRRTGGDTQYF
TRBV24-1	TRBJ1-5	once	TRBD1	TGTGCCACGGCCGGACAGGAGGATCAGCCCCAGCATTTT	CATAGQEDQPQHF
TRBV12-3/TRBV12-4	TRBJ1-2	.	.	TGTGCCAGCAGTTCCCACAGGGCCTATGGCTACACCTTC	CASSSHRAYGYTF
TRBV5-6	TRBJ1-6	.	.	TGTGCCAGCAGCGGGGGGGTGGCCCTCCACTTT	CASSGGVALHF
TRBV30	TRBJ1-3	.	TRBD1	TGTGCCTGGACCCTGGGGGGCAGGGGGCCGCCTGGAAACACCATATATTTT	CAWTLGGRGPPGNTIYF
TRBV19	TRBJ2-3	.	TRBD1	TGTGCCAGTAGTTTCACCCGGGACAGGGATTATCTAGATACGCAGTATTTT	CASSFTRDRDYLDTQYF
TRBV28	TRBJ2-1	.	.	TGTGCCAGCAGTTGGGGCGGGATCGGTTCCTACAATGAGCAGTTCTTC	CASSWGGIGSYNEQFF
TRBV27	TRBJ2-5	.	.	TGTGCCAGCTCCCCCGCCGGGAGTGAAAAGACCCAGTACTTC	CASSPAGSEKTQYF
TRBV6-2/TRBV6-3	TRBJ2-7	.	TRBD1	TGTGCCAGCAGTTACTCGACAGGGAGCCACGAGCAGTACTTC	CASSYSTGSHEQYF
TRBV6-6	TRBJ2-3	.	.	TGTGCCAGCCTACAGGGAAATACGCAGTATTTT	CASLQGNTQYF
TRBV9	TRBJ2-3	.	.	TGTGCCAGCAGCGTAGACCAGAGGAGCACAGATACGCAGTATTTT	CASSVDQRSTDTQYF
TRBV6-2/TRBV6-3	TRBJ2-1	.	TRBD2	TGTGCCAGCAGTTACTTCGGTGTAGCGGGATACAATGAGCAGTTCTTC	CASSYFGVAGYNEQFF
TRBV28	TRBJ2-7	.	TRBD1	TGTGCCAGCAGTTCCGGACAGGGGCCCTACGAGCAGTACTTC	CASSSGQGPYEQYF
TRBV27	TRBJ1-2	.	.	TGTGCCAGCAGTTCGGCCCCAGGGTTCTATGGCTACACCTTC	CASSSAPGFYGYTF
TRBV7-8	TRBJ1-1	.	TRBD1	TGTGCCAGCAGCGGAACTACAGGGGGCCGCACTGAAGCTTTCTTT	CASSGTTGGRTEAFF
TRBV7-6	TRBJ1-1	.	TRBD1	TGTGCCAGCAGCTTCGGGACAGGGAACACTGAAGCTTTCTTT	CASSFGTGNTEAFF
TRBV3-1/TRBV3-2	TRBJ2-2	.	.	TGTGCCAGCAGCCTTCTTGGGACAATCGGGGAGCTGTTTTTT	CASSLLGTIGELFF
TRBV9	TRBJ1-4	once	.	TGTGCCAGCAGCGCCCTGGGGAGTGAAAAACTGTTTTTT	CASSALGSEKLFF
TRBV28	TRBJ1-1	.	.	TGTGCCAGCAGTTTATTAGACACGGAAGCTTTCTTT	CASSLLDTEAFF
TRBV2	TRBJ2-3	.	TRBD2	TGTGCCAGCAGTATAACTTTGACTAGCGGGAGAACAGATACGCAGTATTTT	CASSITLTSGRTDTQYF